The 11 T cell receptor beta chains reported below all come from one sample, sequenced in a study of T cells expressing NK-cell markers. TCRdb reanalyzed the 5' RACE reads and collapses them to one entry per CDR3 protein, without DNA. Its listing shows some 120,000 distinct CDR3 sequences. Sequencing was done on a sample of blood T cells: a sorted CD56 or NKG2C T cell subset, CD4+ or CD8+ T cells, or bulk PBMC T cells (not recorded which). The receptors stem from a woman aged 18-70 years in good health.

The genes are TRBV12-3 or TRBV12-4 and TRBJ2-7. The CDR3 is 13 residues long. The CDR3 sequence: CASSLTGPYEQYF.

The chain combines TRBV15 with TRBJ2-1; absent DNA, TCRdb's TRBD2 call cannot be checked. Germline CDR1 reads LNHNV; CDR2 reads YYDKDF (reference sequence). The CDR3 is made up of 16 amino acids. The CDR3 loop is CATSRNSGGIDNEQFF.

The rearrangement joins TRBV20-1 to TRBJ2-2. CDR3 length: 11 amino acids. CDR1 is DFQATT, CDR2 SNEGSKA, per germline (reference sequence). CDR3: CSALHPGELFF.

The genes are TRBV12-3 or TRBV12-4 and TRBJ2-2; with no DNA, the TCRdb D assignment of TRBD1 cannot be verified. CDR3 length: 14 amino acids. The CDR3 protein is CASSFGPRPGELFF.

The chain recombines TRBV4-1 with TRBJ1-5; with no DNA, the TCRdb D assignment of TRBD1 cannot be verified. Germline CDR1 is MGHRA and CDR2 is YSYEKL. This CDR3 spans 13 amino acids. The CDR3 here is CASSQDRDQPQHF.

V gene TRBV12-3 or TRBV12-4 combines with J gene TRBJ1-3; TCRdb's assignment of TRBD1 cannot be checked, as there is no DNA. The CDR3 loop spans 14 amino acids. CDR3 sequence: CASSQQGSGNTIYF.

The chain recombines TRBV30 with TRBJ1-5; the D gene TCRdb calls, TRBD1, cannot be checked with no DNA. The CDR3 consists of 14 residues. Germline CDR1 and CDR2: GTSNPN and SVGIG (reference sequence). The CDR3 loop reads CAWDGQGNSQPQHF.

J is TRBJ2-6 and V is TRBV4-2; TCRdb gives TRBD1 as the D gene, but with no DNA this cannot be confirmed. Germline V gene lookup returns CDR1 LGHNA and CDR2 YNFKEQ. The CDR3 runs 19 residues. CDR3 sequence reads: CASSQELRRPGPGANVLTF.

The chain employs TRBV5-1 and TRBJ1-2; the D call from TCRdb, TRBD1, cannot be confirmed without DNA. This CDR3 spans 16 amino acids. The germline V gene encodes CDR1 SGHRS and CDR2 YFSETQ. This CDR3 is CASSGPGQGPNYGYTF.

The chain is built from TRBV20-1 and TRBJ2-3. The CDR3 length is 15 residues. The germline V gene has CDR1 DFQATT and CDR2 SNEGSKA (reference sequence). CDR3 sequence reads: CSARVSSANTDTQYF.

The J gene is TRBJ2-7, the V gene TRBV19; TCRdb calls TRBD2, which cannot be checked without DNA. This CDR3 region has 14 residues. Germline values: CDR1 LNHDA, CDR2 SQIVND (reference sequence). CDR3: CASSMGLADYEQYF. Drawing the rest from reference TRBV19 and TRBJ2-7, the complete variable domain is DGGITQSPKYLFRKEGQNVTLSCEQNLNHDAMYWYRQDPGQGLRLIYYSQIVNDFQKGDIAEGYSVSREKKESFPLTVTSAQKNPTAFYLCASSMGLADYEQYFGPGTRLTVT.